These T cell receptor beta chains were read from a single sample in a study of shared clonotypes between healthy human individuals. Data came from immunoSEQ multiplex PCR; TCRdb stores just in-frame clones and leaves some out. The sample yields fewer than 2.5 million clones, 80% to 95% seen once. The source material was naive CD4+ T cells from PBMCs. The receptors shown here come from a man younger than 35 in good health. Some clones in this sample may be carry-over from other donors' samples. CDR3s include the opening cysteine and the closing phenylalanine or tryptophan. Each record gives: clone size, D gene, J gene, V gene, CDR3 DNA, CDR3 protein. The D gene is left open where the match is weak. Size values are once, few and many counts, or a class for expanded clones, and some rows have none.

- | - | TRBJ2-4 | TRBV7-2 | TGTGCCAGCAGCTTTACGGACCAAAACATTCAGTACTTC | CASSFTDQNIQYF
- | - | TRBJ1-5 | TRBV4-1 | TGCGCCAGCAGCCAAGAGGGCAGGGCGACTCAGCCCCAGCATTTT | CASSQEGRATQPQHF
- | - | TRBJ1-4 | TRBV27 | TGTGCCAGCCGGGCCGGAGTCGCAACTAATGAAAAACTGTTTTTT | CASRAGVATNEKLFF
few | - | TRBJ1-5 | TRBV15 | TGTGCCACCAGCAGAGATGCTGCGAATCAGCCCCAGCATTTT | CATSRDAANQPQHF
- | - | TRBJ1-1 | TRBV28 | TGTGCCAGCAGCCCACCTCACGTGAACACTGAAGCTTTCTTT | CASSPPHVNTEAFF
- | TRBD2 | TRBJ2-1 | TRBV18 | TGTGCCAGCTCACCACAAGGGACTAGTTTTAGGAATGAGCAGTTCTTC | CASSPQGTSFRNEQFF
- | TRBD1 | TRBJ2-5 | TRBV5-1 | TGCGCCAGCAGCCCTATGACAGGGATCGAGACCCAGTACTTC | CASSPMTGIETQYF
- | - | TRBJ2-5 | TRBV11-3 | TGTGCCAGCAGCTTTAACCCACAAGAGACCCAGTACTTC | CASSFNPQETQYF
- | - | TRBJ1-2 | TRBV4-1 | TGCGCCAGCAGCCAAGTCGTGAGGGGTGGCTACACCTTC | CASSQVVRGGYTF
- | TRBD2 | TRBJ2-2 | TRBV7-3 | TGTGCCAGCAGCCCCCGGGTAGCGGGGGGGGCCGGGGAGCTGTTTTTT | CASSPRVAGGAGELFF
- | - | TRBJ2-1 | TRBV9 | TGTGCCAGCAGCGTACGAGCAGAGCTCTACAATGAGCAGTTCTTC | CASSVRAELYNEQFF
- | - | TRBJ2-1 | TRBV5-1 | TGCGCCAGCAGCTGGTCCCCGGGCCAGTCCTACAATGAGCAGTTCTTC | CASSWSPGQSYNEQFF
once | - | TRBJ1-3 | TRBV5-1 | TGCGCCAGCAGCCCCAGGACGGACTCTGGAAACACCATATATTTT | CASSPRTDSGNTIYF
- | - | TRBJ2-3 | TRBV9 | TGTGCCAGCAGCGTGGGGAGTGGAGATACGCAGTATTTT | CASSVGSGDTQYF
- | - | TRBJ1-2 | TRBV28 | TGTGCCAGCAGTTCCGGGGGGGACTATGGCTACACCTTC | CASSSGGDYGYTF
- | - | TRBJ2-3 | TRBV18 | TGTGCCAGCTCACAGACGAGGAGGAGCGGGAGCACAGATACGCAGTATTTT | CASSQTRRSGSTDTQYF
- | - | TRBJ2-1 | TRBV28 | TGTGCCAGCAGTCCGGCGGACCGGAGCTCCTACAATGAGCAGTTCTTC | CASSPADRSSYNEQFF
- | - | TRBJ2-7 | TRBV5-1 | TGCGCCAGCAGCGGCGCATACGAGCAGTACTTC | CASSGAYEQYF
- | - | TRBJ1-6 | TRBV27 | TGTGCCAGCAGTTTGGTCAGGGGATCACCCCTCCACTTT | CASSLVRGSPLHF
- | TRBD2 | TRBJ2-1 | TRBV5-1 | TGCGCCAGCAGCCTGGGACTAGCGAGAGACCTTGGCGATGAGCAGTTCTTC | CASSLGLARDLGDEQFF
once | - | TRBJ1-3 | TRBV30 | TGTGCCTGGAAAAGAGGGCGAGATCGGGGAAACACCATATATTTT | CAWKRGRDRGNTIYF
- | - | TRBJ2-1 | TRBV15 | TGTGCCACCAGCAGAGCTCCTAGCGTCGCGGTTGAGCAGTTCTTC | CATSRAPSVAVEQFF